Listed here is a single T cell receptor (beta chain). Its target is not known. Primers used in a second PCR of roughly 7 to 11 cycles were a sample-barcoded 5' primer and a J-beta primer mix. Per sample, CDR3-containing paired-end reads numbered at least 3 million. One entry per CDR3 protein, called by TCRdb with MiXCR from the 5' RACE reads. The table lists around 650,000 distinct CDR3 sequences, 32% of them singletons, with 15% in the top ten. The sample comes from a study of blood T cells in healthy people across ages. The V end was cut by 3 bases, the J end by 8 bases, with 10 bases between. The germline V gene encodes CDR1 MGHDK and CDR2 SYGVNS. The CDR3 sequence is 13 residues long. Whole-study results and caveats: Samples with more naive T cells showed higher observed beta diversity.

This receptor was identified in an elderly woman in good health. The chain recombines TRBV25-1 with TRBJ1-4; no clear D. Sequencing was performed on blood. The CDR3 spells CASSEGGKEKLFF. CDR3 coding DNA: TGTGCCAGCAGTGAGGGAGGGAAGGAAAAACTGTTTTTT.